This TCR beta chain was documented in a study of T cell responses to AZD1222 COVID-19 vaccine. This CDR3 region has 16 residues. Germline assignment: CDR1 LGHNT and CDR2 FRNRAP. Trimming cost V 2 bases and J 6 bases, with 20 bases left between them. TCRdb's table, derived via immunoSEQ multiplex PCR, lists solely in-frame clones and lacks some. This table has about 150,000 clones, 75% to 85% appearing once. Study observations and caveats: Along spike, vaccine-associated CD4 TCRs were found throughout, with dominance at 160-218 and 743-854. Compared with day 0, the breadth and depth of the Spike-specific TCR repertoire rose significantly after two doses of AZD1222. There were repertoire samples only from the period after the peak T cell response. Clonal diversity may have been underestimated, and the donors were mostly white British, with more females than males.

This clone was detected only once. What it recognizes is unknown. The starting material was peripheral blood, obtained 28 days after the second dose of the MenACWY control vaccine. V and J are TRBV12-5 and TRBJ2-7; TRBD1 is a possible D gene (5 bases). The TCR comes from an adult who received the MenACWY meningococcal vaccine as a control. CDR3 loop: CASGLPTLIGVSEQYF. The CDR3 bases are TGTGCTAGTGGTTTGCCTACCCTAATAGGGGTAAGCGAGCAGTACTTC.